A selection of T cell receptor beta chains follows, all from one sample in a study of blood T cell repertoires in COVID-19. Generated by immunoSEQ multiplex PCR, the TCRdb table keeps only in-frame clones and is missing some. The sample includes hundreds of thousands of clones, 70% to 90% seen only once; the top ten take about an eighth. The sequenced sample was peripheral blood. Receptors were obtained from a woman under 30 who had recovered from COVID-19. Each CDR3 is given with its conserved first and last residue. A D gene is named only where the DNA matches it firmly. Size values are once, few and many counts, or a class for expanded clones, and some rows have none.

-,TRBV7-9,TRBD2,TRBJ2-2,CASSLPSSGRAGDGELFF,TGTGCCAGCAGCTTACCCTCGAGCGGGAGGGCCGGTGACGGGGAGCTGTTTTTT
-,TRBV6-5,-,TRBJ1-2,CASSPGHDFGYTF,TGTGCCAGTTCACCGGGACACGATTTTGGCTACACCTTC
-,TRBV4-3,-,TRBJ1-2,CASSQSLLGANYGYTF,TGCGCCAGCAGCCAGTCGCTGTTGGGAGCTAACTATGGCTACACCTTC
-,TRBV4-3,TRBD2,TRBJ2-3,CASSQDSGLARTTQYF,TGCGCCAGCAGCCAAGATAGCGGACTAGCTCGAACTACGCAGTATTTT
-,TRBV11-2,-,TRBJ2-4,CASSQGSIQYF,TGTGCCAGCAGCCAGGGCAGCATTCAGTACTTC
-,TRBV6-5,TRBD1,TRBJ1-1,CASSSGTGPNTEAFF,TGTGCCAGCAGCTCCGGGACAGGGCCCAACACTGAAGCTTTCTTT
-,TRBV28,TRBD2,TRBJ2-5,CASSLSGSRETQYF,TGTGCCAGCAGTTTGAGCGGGAGCCGAGAGACCCAGTACTTC
-,TRBV13,-,TRBJ1-4,CASSLGPGRVDGKLFF,TGTGCCAGCAGCTTAGGCCCCGGCAGGGTGGATGGAAAACTGTTTTTT
-,TRBV10-3,TRBD1,TRBJ2-1,CATEPGGSEQFF,TGTGCCACAGAGCCAGGGGGCAGTGAGCAGTTCTTC
-,TRBV6-2/TRBV6-3,-,TRBJ1-1,CASSYSWGGRGTEAFF,TGTGCCAGCAGTTACTCCTGGGGAGGGCGAGGGACTGAAGCTTTCTTT
-,TRBV9,-,TRBJ1-4,CASSAGGRATNEKLFF,TGTGCCAGCAGCGCGGGAGGTCGGGCAACTAATGAAAAACTGTTTTTT
-,TRBV3-1/TRBV3-2,TRBD2,TRBJ2-7,CASSPSWTSPEYEQYF,TGTGCCAGCAGCCCGTCCTGGACTAGTCCGGAGTACGAGCAGTACTTC
-,TRBV11-2,TRBD1,TRBJ2-3,CASSLLGGKDTQYF,TGTGCCAGCAGCTTATTAGGGGGCAAAGATACGCAGTATTTT
few,TRBV25-1,TRBD1,TRBJ2-7,CASIDRAYEQYF,TGTGCCAGCATCGACAGGGCCTACGAGCAGTACTTC
-,TRBV5-1,-,TRBJ1-1,CASSLRGQMNTEAFF,TGCGCCAGCAGCTTGCGGGGACAAATGAACACTGAAGCTTTCTTT
-,TRBV9,-,TRBJ2-1,CASSVAGTSYNEQFF,TGTGCCAGCAGCGTCGCCGGGACTTCCTACAATGAGCAGTTCTTC
-,TRBV2,TRBD1,TRBJ2-2,CASSLDRTNTGELFF,TGTGCCAGCAGTTTGGACAGGACGAACACCGGGGAGCTGTTTTTT
-,TRBV9,TRBD1,TRBJ2-2,CASSEDRDFTGELFF,TGTGCCAGCAGCGAGGACAGGGATTTCACCGGGGAGCTGTTTTTT
once,TRBV19,-,TRBJ1-4,CASSPGGALVGSEKLFF,TGTGCCAGTAGTCCCGGGGGAGCCCTTGTGGGCAGTGAAAAACTGTTTTTT
-,TRBV19,TRBD1,TRBJ2-7,CASSRIGDRGSYEQYF,TGTGCCAGTAGCAGAATCGGGGACAGGGGAAGCTACGAGCAGTACTTC
-,TRBV7-2,TRBD1,TRBJ1-5,CASSSTGINQPQHF,TGTGCCAGCAGCTCGACAGGGATCAATCAGCCCCAGCATTTT
-,TRBV5-4,-,TRBJ1-1,CASSLDRETEAFF,TGTGCCAGCAGCTTGGACAGGGAAACTGAAGCTTTCTTT
-,TRBV6-2/TRBV6-3,TRBD2,TRBJ2-1,CASSYFPTSGSRVEQFF,TGTGCCAGCAGTTACTTCCCGACTAGCGGGAGTAGGGTTGAGCAGTTCTTC
-,TRBV4-1,-,TRBJ1-6,CASSQITRNNSPLHF,TGCGCCAGCAGCCAAATAACCAGGAATAATTCACCCCTCCACTTT
-,TRBV28,TRBD1,TRBJ2-3,CASSRGSTDTQYF,TGTGCCAGCAGCAGGGGGAGCACAGATACGCAGTATTTT
-,TRBV10-1,-,TRBJ2-7,CASSSGHGEQYF,TGCGCCAGCAGTTCGGGACACGGCGAGCAGTACTTC
-,TRBV29-1,TRBD2,TRBJ2-3,CSARTSGASDTQYF,TGCAGCGCCAGGACTAGCGGGGCCTCAGATACGCAGTATTTT
-,TRBV4-1,TRBD2,TRBJ2-3,CASSSSGRTDTQYF,TGCGCCAGCAGCAGTAGCGGGAGGACAGATACGCAGTATTTT
-,TRBV12-3/TRBV12-4,-,TRBJ2-2,CASSWASTGELFF,TGTGCCAGCAGTTGGGCAAGCACCGGGGAGCTGTTTTTT
-,TRBV6-2/TRBV6-3,-,TRBJ1-2,CASSYSGHRTANYGYTF,TGTGCCAGCAGTTACTCGGGACACCGGACCGCTAACTATGGCTACACCTTC
-,TRBV5-1,-,TRBJ2-1,CASSLAGESYNEQFF,TGCGCCAGCAGCTTGGCGGGGGAATCCTACAATGAGCAGTTCTTC
-,TRBV27,TRBD1,TRBJ1-2,CASSLGTGGFYGYTF,TGTGCCAGCAGTCTCGGGACAGGGGGGTTCTATGGCTACACCTTC
-,TRBV4-2,TRBD1,TRBJ2-1,CASKRGQGFNEQFF,TGTGCCAGTAAGCGGGGACAGGGATTCAATGAGCAGTTCTTC
-,TRBV9,TRBD2,TRBJ2-5,CASSGTSRETQYF,TGTGCCAGCAGCGGGACTAGCCGGGAGACCCAGTACTTC
once,TRBV30,-,TRBJ1-5,CAWSIAGNQPQHF,TGTGCCTGGAGTATCGCGGGCAATCAGCCCCAGCATTTT
once,TRBV5-3,-,TRBJ1-6,CARSCDCSYNSPLHF,TGTGCCAGAAGTTGTGACTGCTCCTATAATTCACCCCTCCACTTT
once,TRBV5-4,TRBD1,TRBJ1-6,CASSRDRENSPLHF,TGTGCCAGCAGCAGGGACAGAGAAAATTCACCCCTCCACTTT
-,TRBV15,-,TRBJ1-2,CATSRDPKSYGYTF,TGTGCCACCAGCAGAGATCCGAAGAGCTATGGCTACACCTTC
once,TRBV2,-,TRBJ2-7,CASIPEGGAVHEQYF,TGTGCCAGCATTCCCGAGGGCGGAGCGGTACACGAGCAGTACTTC
-,TRBV14,TRBD2,TRBJ2-5,CASSFLAGAGETQYF,TGTGCCAGCAGTTTCTTAGCGGGAGCTGGAGAGACCCAGTACTTC
few,TRBV7-2,-,TRBJ1-6,CASSLGHGRSSYNSPLHF,TGTGCCAGCAGCTTAGGACACGGGAGGAGCTCCTATAATTCACCCCTCCACTTT
-,TRBV11-2,TRBD1,TRBJ1-6,CASSLSGGYSPLHF,TGTGCCAGCAGCTTATCAGGGGGCTATTCACCCCTCCACTTT
-,TRBV7-2,TRBD2,TRBJ2-7,CASSLSPLGAGDYEQYF,TGTGCCAGCAGCTTAAGTCCTTTAGGAGCGGGGGACTACGAGCAGTACTTC
-,TRBV28,TRBD1,TRBJ2-1,CASTADRAGNEQFF,TGTGCCAGCACCGCGGACAGGGCGGGCAATGAGCAGTTCTTC
-,TRBV27,TRBD1,TRBJ2-7,CASSPGQGAYEQYF,TGTGCCAGCAGTCCGGGACAGGGGGCATACGAGCAGTACTTC
-,TRBV28,-,TRBJ1-2,CASARTDYGYTF,TGTGCCAGCGCCCGGACAGACTATGGCTACACCTTC
-,TRBV12-3/TRBV12-4,-,TRBJ2-6,CATDKGGANVLTF,TGTGCCACCGACAAGGGGGGGGCCAACGTCCTGACTTTC
once,TRBV4-3,-,TRBJ1-5,CASSQEDTYQPQHF,TGCGCCAGCAGCCAAGAAGACACCTATCAGCCCCAGCATTTT
few,TRBV30,-,TRBJ2-5,CAWSTTAVRETQYF,TGTGCCTGGAGTACCACAGCGGTCCGGGAGACCCAGTACTTC
-,TRBV19,TRBD1,TRBJ1-1,CASNYRGGEAFF,TGTGCCAGTAATTACAGGGGGGGTGAAGCTTTCTTT
-,TRBV12-5,-,TRBJ2-1,CASGFSSETSSYNEQFF,TGTGCTAGTGGTTTTAGTAGCGAAACGAGCTCCTACAATGAGCAGTTCTTC